This passage covers 16 T cell receptor beta chains from one sample sequenced in a study of blood T cell repertoires in COVID-19. Measured with immunoSEQ multiplex PCR; TCRdb has only the in-frame clones, and not every one. The sample contains about 91,000 clones, 75% to 85% of which appear only once. The sample consisted of peripheral blood. These receptors were collected from a man in his sixties or seventies with acute or convalescent COVID-19.

The table lists this clone with a few counts. This sample includes further DNA sequences coding for the same CDR3. V is TRBV15 and J is TRBJ1-4; TRBD1 might be the D (5 bases). Germline-derived CDR1 and CDR2 are LNHNV and YYDKDF (reference sequence). CDR3 length: 15 amino acids. V was shortened by 5 bases and J by 3 bases, with 13 bases between the two germline ends. The CDR3 DNA reads TGTGCCACCAGCCCCCGTGCCAGGGCTAATGAAAAACTGTTTTTT. Translation gives CATSPRARANEKLFF.

This clone was picked up a small number of times. The chain links TRBV28 to TRBJ1-5, with TRBD1 identical over 10 bases. V gave up 5 bases and J gave up 6 bases; unmatched junction bases: 7. The CDR3 has 15 amino acids. Germline V gene lookup returns CDR1 MDHEN and CDR2 SYDVKM. CDR3 bases: TGTGCCAGCAGTCCCCGGACAGGGGGGAGTCAGCCCCAGCATTTT. Its translation is CASSPRTGGSQPQHF.

The rearrangement joins TRBV19 to TRBJ1-5; a weak D match, TRBD1 (5 bases). Trimming stripped 3 bases from V and 2 bases from J, with 14 bases between. The CDR3 has 16 amino acids. CDR1 and CDR2 (germline): LNHDA, SQIVND (reference sequence). CDR3 DNA sequence: TGTGCCAGTAGTATCAGGGCCCGAGGAGGCAATCAGCCCCAGCATTTT. Its protein product is CASSIRARGGNQPQHF. Full variable domain (rest looked up from reference TRBV19 and TRBJ1-5): DGGITQSPKYLFRKEGQNVTLSCEQNLNHDAMYWYRQDPGQGLRLIYYSQIVNDFQKGDIAEGYSVSREKKESFPLTVTSAQKNPTAFYLCASSIRARGGNQPQHFGDGTRLSIL.

The rearrangement links TRBV6-2 or TRBV6-3 to TRBJ2-3, with unresolved D. V lost 4 bases and J lost 3, with 8 bases in between. The germline V gene encodes CDR1 MNHEY and CDR2 SVGEGT. The length of the CDR3 is 13 residues. For the CDR3, the DNA is TGTGCCAGCAGTTTGTCCGAGACAGATACGCAGTATTTT. Protein product: CASSLSETDTQYF.

The rearrangement uses TRBV5-5 and TRBJ2-3, with TRBD2 identical over 8 bases. The CDR3 runs to 18 residues. V shed 4 bases and J 6 bases; nucleotides not matched to a gene: 19. The germline CDR1 and CDR2 sequences are SGHKS and YYEKEE (reference sequence). CDR3: CASSGRPVERELLDTQYF. The CDR3 DNA sequence: TGTGCCAGCAGCGGAAGGCCCGTGGAGCGGGAGTTATTGGATACGCAGTATTTT.

This clone has only one observation. The V gene is TRBV28, the J gene TRBJ2-1, with 8 bases that match TRBD1. The CDR3 contains 14 residues. Per the germline V gene, CDR1 is MDHEN and CDR2 is SYDVKM. V lost 5 bases and J lost 6; bases outside the gene matches: 6. CDR3 loop: CASSTGGNGNEQFF. The CDR3 bases are TGTGCCAGCAGTACAGGGGGAAACGGCAATGAGCAGTTCTTC.

The chain joins TRBV7-2 to TRBJ1-2, with D perhaps matching TRBD1 (5 bases). There are 14 residues in the CDR3. V was pared by 5 bases and J by 1 base, with 11 bases between. Per the germline V gene, CDR1 is SGHTA and CDR2 is FQGNSA. The CDR3 region is CASSPRGVNYGYTF. For the CDR3, the DNA is TGTGCCAGCAGCCCCCGGGGGGTTAACTATGGCTACACCTTC.

The chain carries TRBV7-9 and TRBJ1-4; 8 nucleotides match TRBD1. The V segment lost 1 base and the J segment 13 bases; nucleotides outside the gene matches: 8. The length of the CDR3 is 14 residues. Germline V gene sequence: CDR1 SEHNR, CDR2 FQNEAQ (reference sequence). The CDR3 DNA reads TGTGCCAGCAGCTTAGGACAGGGGCCTGAGATACTGTTTTTT. Its translation is CASSLGQGPEILFF.

The chain employs TRBV6-5 and TRBJ2-3, with a possible D match to TRBD2 (6 bases). V was trimmed by 6 bases and J by 1 base, leaving 8 bases between them. This CDR3 is 13 amino acids long. From germline, CDR1 is MNHEY and CDR2 SVGAGI. CDR3 in amino acids: CASRASGTDTQYF. CDR3 coding DNA: TGTGCCAGCAGGGCTAGCGGCACAGATACGCAGTATTTT.

The genes are TRBV6-5 and TRBJ2-2; 15 bases are shared with TRBD2. The length of the CDR3 is 16 residues. Germline V CDR1 and CDR2: MNHEY, SVGAGI. With 2 bases clipped from V and 6 bases from J, the junction kept 1 base outside the gene matches. The CDR3 spells CASSYRTSGRAGELFF. The CDR3 DNA sequence: TGTGCCAGCAGTTACAGGACTAGCGGGAGGGCCGGGGAGCTGTTTTTT.

This clone was recorded once. The chain combines TRBV7-8 with TRBJ1-3; TRBD1 agrees at 9 bases. Germline CDR1 SGHVS, CDR2 FQNEAQ. The CDR3 length is 19 residues. V lost 3 bases, J lost 3 bases, and 15 bases stayed unmatched. The CDR3: CASSLGAGTGTGFGNTIYF. The CDR3 coding sequence is TGTGCCAGCAGCTTGGGGGCCGGGACAGGGACGGGCTTTGGAAACACCATATATTTT.

J is TRBJ1-1 and V is TRBV19; no reliable D call. This CDR3 is built from 16 residues. CDR1 and CDR2 from the germline V gene are LNHDA and SQIVND (reference sequence). Deletions cut 1 base from V and 0 bases from J, with 12 bases between. The CDR3 is CASSIVKHSVNTEAFF. The CDR3 DNA follows: TGTGCCAGTAGTATAGTGAAACACAGTGTGAACACTGAAGCTTTCTTT.

The J gene is TRBJ2-2, the V gene TRBV10-3, with 8 bases aligning to TRBD2. J lost 7 bases, V lost 4 bases, and 8 bases had no gene match. The CDR3 length is 15 residues. Germline loops: CDR1 ENHRY, CDR2 SYGVKD. The DNA of the CDR3 is TGTGCCATCAGTGTTTTTAGCGGGGACGGCGGGGAGCTGTTTTTT. Encoded protein: CAISVFSGDGGELFF.

V usage is TRBV7-2 and J usage is TRBJ2-6; 7 bases agree with TRBD1. Germline CDR1 and CDR2: SGHTA and FQGNSA. J lost 0 bases, V lost 5 bases, and 10 bases had no gene match. This CDR3 spans 18 amino acids. The CDR3 region has the DNA TGTGCCAGCAGCGTGAGACAGGGTGGCATCTCTGGGGCCAACGTCCTGACTTTC. This encodes CASSVRQGGISGANVLTF.

The chain has TRBV27 and TRBJ1-5, with 9 positions matching TRBD1. The V gene's germline CDR1 is MNHEY and CDR2 SMNVEV (reference sequence). The CDR3 has 15 amino acids. V was clipped by 5 bases and J by 6 bases; unmatched bases: 8. The CDR3 DNA reads as TGTGCCAGCAGTCCTCGACAGGGGGGGAGTCAGCCCCAGCATTTT. Its protein is CASSPRQGGSQPQHF.

This rearrangement joins TRBV19 to TRBJ2-1; 12 positions match TRBD1. Germline CDR1 LNHDA, CDR2 SQIVND (reference sequence). V gave up 5 bases and J gave up 7 bases; unmatched junction bases: 6. The CDR3 runs to 15 residues. CDR3 in amino acids: CASSEGQGARNEQFF. DNA for the CDR3: TGTGCCAGTAGTGAGGGACAGGGGGCGCGAAATGAGCAGTTCTTC.